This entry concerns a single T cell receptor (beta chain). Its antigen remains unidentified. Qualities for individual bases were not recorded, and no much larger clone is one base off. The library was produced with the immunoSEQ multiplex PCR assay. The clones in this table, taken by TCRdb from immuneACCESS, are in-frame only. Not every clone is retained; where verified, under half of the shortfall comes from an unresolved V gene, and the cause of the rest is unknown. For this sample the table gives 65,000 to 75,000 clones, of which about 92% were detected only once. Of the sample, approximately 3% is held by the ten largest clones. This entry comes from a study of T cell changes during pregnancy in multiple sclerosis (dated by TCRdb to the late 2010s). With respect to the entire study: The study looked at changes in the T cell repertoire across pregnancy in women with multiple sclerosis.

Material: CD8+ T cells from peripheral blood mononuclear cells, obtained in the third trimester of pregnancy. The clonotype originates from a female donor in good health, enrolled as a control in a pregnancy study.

The sequenced DNA is TGTGCCATCAGTAAACCCGGGACAGGGGGCAATGAGCAGTTCTTC. Translation gives CAISKPGTGGNEQFF. The sequence joins TRBV10-3 to TRBJ2-1; 11 nucleotides in the junction match TRBD1. The germline V gene specifies ENHRY as CDR1 and SYGVKD as CDR2. The CDR3, from cysteine to phenylalanine, totals 15 residues. Only CDR3 DNA remains: 45 bases, in frame from the first base. After removal of 5 bases from V and 6 bases from J, the junction retains 6 bases not matched to a gene.